This entry features one T cell receptor beta chain sequence. Its antigen is currently not known. No qualities accompany the bases; no much larger clone lies one base away. The trial excluded patients who had a history of autoimmune disease or who were on systemic immunosuppression. Peripheral blood for TCR sequencing was collected from all dose cohorts at baseline, on cycle 4 day 1, and on cycle 7 day 1. Samples were obtained from an open-label, multicenter, first-in-human phase I dose-escalation trial of ivuxolimab. Adults with locally advanced or metastatic melanoma, renal cell carcinoma, hepatocellular carcinoma or head and neck squamous cell carcinoma were enrolled in the trial. Before TCR sequencing, CD4+ T cells and CD8+ T cells were sorted from peripheral blood as separate populations. Trimming costs V 3 bases and J 0 bases, and their ends lie 2 bases apart. The CDR3, from cysteine to phenylalanine, totals 12 residues. Here the CDR3 DNA is all that survives: 36 bases in frame from base 1. As encoded in the germline V gene, CDR1 is MDHEN while CDR2 is SYDVKM.

Genomic DNA was isolated from the sorted cells so that the TCRbeta CDR3 region could be sequenced. TCRbeta CDR3 regions were sequenced using the immunoSEQ Assay. Imported from immuneACCESS, the table was reduced by TCRdb to in-frame sequences with V and J called. These copies leave out some clones; in studies compared against another copy, an unresolved V gene accounts for under half, and the cause of the remainder is not known. Present in this sample are 44,000 or so clones, approximately 88% of which were seen just once. The ten largest make up less than 3.5% of the sample. The source of the sample is a study of OX40 agonist ivuxolimab in advanced cancers. General notes on the study: Ivuxolimab was a fully human IgG2 agonistic monoclonal antibody targeting the costimulatory receptor OX40 (CD134). Patients were allowed to have had prior anti-PD-1, anti-PD-L1 or anti-CTLA-4 therapy, and around 43% of the dose-escalation patients had been treated with checkpoint inhibitors. Intravenous ivuxolimab was administered to patients every 2 weeks at six dose levels: 0.01, 0.1, 0.3, 1.5, 3 and 10 mg/kg. The paper covers the monotherapy dose-escalation part of the phase I ivuxolimab trial, which included N of about 56 patients. The point of sequencing TCRbeta in the periphery was to test whether ivuxolimab changed TCR sequence diversity and drove clonal T-cell expansion. Partial responses occurred in three dose-escalation patients: two with cutaneous melanoma and one with hepatocellular carcinoma. In the dose-escalation cohort, 65% to 90% of patients were male, and the mean age was approximately 60 years, with a range of roughly 20 to 85. Of the 50 to 55 patients in dose escalation, about 20 had hepatocellular carcinoma, around 15 had melanoma, 9 had renal cell carcinoma and 9 had head and neck cancer.

What the research found in general, with its limitations: Low levels of normalized T-cell clonal expansion were also shown by some nonresponding patients. Partial responders in the 0.1-3.0 mg/kg groups had among the lowest normalized peripheral clonal expansion, especially among CD8+ T cells. After ivuxolimab, expanded clones were on average more numerous among CD8+ T cells than among CD4+ T cells. The antigen specificity of the peripheral T cells that underwent clonal expansion was not determined. Clonal expansion of both CD4+ and CD8+ blood T cells was observed from baseline to week 6 at doses 0.1 to 3.0 mg/kg.

The specimen comprised CD4+ or CD8+ T cells sorted from blood, sampled in a trial of the OX40 agonist ivuxolimab. The receptor was isolated from an adult with an advanced solid tumor such as melanoma, head and neck, liver or kidney cancer. The sequence is built from TRBV28 and TRBJ1-2; too little of a D gene remains to name it. The CDR3 reads CASSFSNYGYTF. The bases read TGTGCCAGCAGTTTCTCTAACTATGGCTACACCTTC.